Sequencing of this T cell receptor (beta chain) was carried out in a study of PD-1 blockade in classical Hodgkin lymphoma. Relapse after autologous stem cell transplantation occurred in every patient, and brentuximab vedotin exposure varied. Using magnetic negative selection, the CD4+ T cells were separated out of thawed PBMCs. The CDR3 is made up of 15 amino acids. Germline-derived CDR1 and CDR2 are MNHNS and SASEGT. V was clipped by 5 bases and J by 7 bases; unmatched bases: 5. Study observations and caveats: By C4D1, diversity of CD4+ TCRs had risen significantly, whereas that of CD8+ TCRs had not. Before treatment, complete responders showed about the same diversity as newly diagnosed patients. The drivers behind the repertoire differences, possibly disease activity or prior therapy, remain undefined. According to reports, newly diagnosed patients had lower baseline TCR diversity than healthy donors, and relapsed/refractory patients had lower baseline TCR diversity still.

TCRdb keeps only in-frame clones here, not all; method: immunoSEQ multiplex PCR. The table shows about 35,000 clones, with 90% occurring only once. A remark on this clone: Its antigen is not known.

This sequence joins TRBV6-1 and TRBJ2-2; TRBD2 matches 12 bases. The starting material was CD4+ T cells from blood, obtained at baseline. The clonotype was recovered from a human donor with classical Hodgkin lymphoma. CDR3 bases: TGTGCCAGCAGTCGACTAGCGGGAGCTAACGGGGAGCTGTTTTTT. Protein sequence: CASSRLAGANGELFF.